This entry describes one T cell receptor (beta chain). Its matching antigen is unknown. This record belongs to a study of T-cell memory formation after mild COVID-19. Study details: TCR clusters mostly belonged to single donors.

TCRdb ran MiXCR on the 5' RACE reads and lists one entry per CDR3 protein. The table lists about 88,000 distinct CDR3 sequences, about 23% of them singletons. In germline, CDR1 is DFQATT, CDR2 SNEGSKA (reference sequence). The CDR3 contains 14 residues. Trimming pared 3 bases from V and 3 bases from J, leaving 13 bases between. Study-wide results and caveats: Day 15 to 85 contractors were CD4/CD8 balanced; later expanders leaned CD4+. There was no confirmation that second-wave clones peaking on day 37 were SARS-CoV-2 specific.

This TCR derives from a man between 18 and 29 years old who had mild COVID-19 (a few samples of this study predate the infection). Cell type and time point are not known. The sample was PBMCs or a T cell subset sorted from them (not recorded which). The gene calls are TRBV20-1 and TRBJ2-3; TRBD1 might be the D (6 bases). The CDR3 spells CSASPLRGTDTQYF. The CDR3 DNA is TGCAGTGCTAGTCCCCTGAGGGGGACAGATACGCAGTATTTT.